This TCR beta chain is drawn from a study of OX40 agonist ivuxolimab in advanced cancers. Sequenced by immunoSEQ multiplex PCR; TCRdb stores in-frame clones only, minus some. The table includes some 77,000 clones, around 92% detected once. Points on this clone: Its antigen remains unknown.

CDR1 and CDR2 (germline): SGHAT, FQNNGV. The germline V and J ends were trimmed by 5 bases and 2 bases, with 16 bases remaining between them. The CDR3 is 16 residues long. Blood was sampled at baseline, cycle 4 day 1, and cycle 7 day 1. Study-wide results and limits: Some of the lowest clonal expansion was seen in partial responders at 0.1-3.0 mg/kg. Expanded clones were, on average, more numerous among CD8+ T cells than CD4+.

The chain links TRBV11-2 to TRBJ2-1; D perhaps matches TRBD1 (7 bases). This sequence was found in an adult with an advanced solid tumor such as melanoma, head and neck, liver or kidney cancer. The sample was CD4+ or CD8+ T cells sorted from blood, taken in a trial of the OX40 agonist ivuxolimab. The CDR3 DNA follows: TGTGCCAGCAGCCTAGGGGGCGGGGTGGCCTACAATGAGCAGTTCTTC. Its protein product is CASSLGGGVAYNEQFF.